This section outlines one TCR beta chain sequence together with its context. The data were taken from a study of blood T cell repertoires in COVID-19. Seattle's enrolled individuals joined amid active infection and were then monitored longitudinally. As originally analysed: Reference gene primers were amplified, and this amplification served to estimate nucleated cell counts. Libraries were prepared by immunoSEQ multiplex PCR; TCRdb keeps only in-frame clonotypes and omits some of them. That table gives V, J and clone size, and the DNA gave D and trimming. The top ten clones hold 7.8% of a sample with approximately 500,000 clones, roughly 91% of them seen once. The germline CDR1 and CDR2 sequences are SEHNR and FQNEAQ (reference sequence). With 1 base clipped from V and 6 bases from J, the junction kept 6 bases outside the gene matches. The CDR3 extends over 16 amino acids.

Source material: peripheral blood. This chain joins TRBV7-9 and TRBJ2-2; TRBD1 matches at 9 bases. The source of this sequence is a woman aged 50 to 60 with COVID-19, enrolled during active disease. The CDR3 region is CASSLGTGEYPGELFF. The CDR3 nucleotides read TGTGCCAGCAGCTTAGGGACAGGGGAGTATCCCGGGGAGCTGTTTTTT.